The clone carrying this T cell receptor (beta chain) came up once. The table came from immunoSEQ multiplex PCR; TCRdb's copy has only in-frame clones and leaves some out. The sample includes 15,000 to 20,000 clones, about three quarters of them seen just once. The germline V and J ends were trimmed by 5 bases and 3 bases, with 10 bases remaining between them. Germline lookup yields CDR1 SNHLY and CDR2 FYNNEI. The CDR3 totals 13 residues. This entry belongs to a study of chemoradiotherapy in HPV16-positive cancers. The J gene is TRBJ1-2, the V gene TRBV2; D is undetermined. Sequencing was performed on tumor tissue, taken from a patient who underwent chemoradiotherapy. This TCR was sampled from a human donor with HPV-associated anogenital cancer. As DNA, the CDR3 is TGTGCCAGCAGTAAGGGCGGGGACTATGGCTACACCTTC. Translating it yields CASSKGGDYGYTF.